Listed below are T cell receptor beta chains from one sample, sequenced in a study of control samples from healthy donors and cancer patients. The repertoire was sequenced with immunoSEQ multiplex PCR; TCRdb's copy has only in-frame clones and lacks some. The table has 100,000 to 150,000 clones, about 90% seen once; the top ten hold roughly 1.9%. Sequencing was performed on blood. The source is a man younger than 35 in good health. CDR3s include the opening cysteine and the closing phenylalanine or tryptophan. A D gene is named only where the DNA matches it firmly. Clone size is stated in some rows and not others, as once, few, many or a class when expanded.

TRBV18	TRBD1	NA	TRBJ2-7	CASSPPGQVYEQYF	TGTGCCAGCTCACCACCCGGACAGGTCTACGAGCAGTACTTC
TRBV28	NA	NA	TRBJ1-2	CASSRSRINYGYTF	TGTGCCAGCAGCCGGTCGAGGATCAACTATGGCTACACCTTC
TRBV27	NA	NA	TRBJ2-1	CASSYVGVPYNEQFF	TGTGCCAGCAGTTACGTGGGAGTCCCCTACAATGAGCAGTTCTTC
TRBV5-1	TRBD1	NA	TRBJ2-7	CASSLGGQTYYEQYF	TGCGCCAGCAGCTTGGGGGGACAGACCTACTACGAGCAGTACTTC
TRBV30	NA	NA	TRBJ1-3	CAWSVGGTGNTIYF	TGTGCCTGGAGTGTAGGGGGAACGGGAAACACCATATATTTT
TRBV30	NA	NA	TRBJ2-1	CAWTAGRGNNEQFF	TGTGCCTGGACGGCCGGTCGCGGAAACAATGAGCAGTTCTTC
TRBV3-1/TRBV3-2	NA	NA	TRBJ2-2	CASSQSGVELFF	TGTGCCAGCAGCCAATCCGGCGTGGAGCTGTTTTTT
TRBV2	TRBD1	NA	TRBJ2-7	CASGKQGTPTIEQYF	TGTGCCAGCGGTAAACAGGGGACCCCTACTATCGAGCAGTACTTC
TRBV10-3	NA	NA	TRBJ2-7	CAIRGGSSYEQYF	TGTGCCATCAGAGGGGGGAGCTCCTACGAGCAGTACTTC
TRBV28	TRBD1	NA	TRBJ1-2	CASSLVFRDSNYGYTF	TGTGCCAGCAGTTTAGTGTTCCGGGACAGTAACTATGGCTACACCTTC
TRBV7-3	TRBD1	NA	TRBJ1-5	CASSLKDRADNQPQHF	TGTGCCAGCAGCCTCAAGGACAGGGCGGACAATCAGCCCCAGCATTTT
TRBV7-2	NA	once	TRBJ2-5	CASSSSYGLSETQYF	TGTGCCAGCAGCTCCAGCTATGGACTATCAGAGACCCAGTACTTC
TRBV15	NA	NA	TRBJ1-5	CATGWAADSNQPQHF	TGTGCCACGGGGTGGGCAGCGGATAGCAATCAGCCCCAGCATTTT
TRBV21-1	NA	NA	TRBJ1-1	CASSSPGTEDEDTEAFF	TGTGCCAGCAGCTCCCCCGGGACGGAGGACGAGGACACTGAAGCTTTCTTT
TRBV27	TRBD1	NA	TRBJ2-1	CASSRAGGRREQFF	TGTGCCAGCAGTAGGGCAGGGGGTCGTCGTGAGCAGTTCTTC
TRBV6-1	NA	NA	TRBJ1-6	CASSEYGKGINSPLHF	TGTGCCAGCAGTGAATATGGAAAAGGGATTAATTCACCCCTCCACTTT
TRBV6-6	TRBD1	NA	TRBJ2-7	CASSLGQSYEQYF	TGTGCCAGCAGTTTGGGACAGTCCTACGAGCAGTACTTC
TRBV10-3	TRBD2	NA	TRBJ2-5	CAISDREGETQYF	TGTGCCATCAGTGACAGGGAGGGAGAGACCCAGTACTTC
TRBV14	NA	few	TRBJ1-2	CASSQRGVPGYTF	TGTGCCAGCAGCCAGCGGGGGGTACCTGGCTACACCTTC
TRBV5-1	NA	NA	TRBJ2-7	CASSQGSSYEQYF	TGCGCCAGCAGTCAGGGGAGCTCCTACGAGCAGTACTTC
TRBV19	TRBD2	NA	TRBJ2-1	CASSSLAGPFYNEQFF	TGTGCCAGTAGTAGTTTAGCGGGACCATTCTACAATGAGCAGTTCTTC
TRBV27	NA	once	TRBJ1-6	CASSARQGPQSSYNSPLHF	TGTGCCAGCAGTGCCCGTCAGGGGCCACAGAGCTCCTATAATTCACCCCTCCACTTT
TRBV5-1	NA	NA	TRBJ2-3	CASSRQAGLPDTQYF	TGCGCCAGCAGCCGGCAGGCCGGGCTCCCAGATACGCAGTATTTT
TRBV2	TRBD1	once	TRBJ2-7	CASSGTGSPYEQYF	TGTGCCAGCAGCGGGACAGGCTCGCCCTACGAGCAGTACTTC
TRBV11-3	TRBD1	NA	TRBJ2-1	CASSHGQGPYNEQFF	TGTGCCAGCAGCCACGGACAGGGCCCCTACAATGAGCAGTTCTTC
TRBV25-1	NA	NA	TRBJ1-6	CASSETWGPNSPLHF	TGTGCCAGCAGTGAAACGTGGGGGCCGAATTCACCCCTCCACTTT
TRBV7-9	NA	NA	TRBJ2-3	CASSPGTKFDTQYF	TGTGCCAGCAGCCCAGGGACCAAATTCGATACGCAGTATTTT
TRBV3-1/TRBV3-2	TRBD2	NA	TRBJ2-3	CASSQEGAGGVSTDTQYF	TGTGCCAGCAGCCAAGAGGGAGCGGGAGGGGTTAGCACAGATACGCAGTATTTT
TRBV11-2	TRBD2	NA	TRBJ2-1	CASSLVRSGKHNEQFF	TGTGCCAGCAGCTTAGTCCGTAGCGGGAAACACAATGAGCAGTTCTTC
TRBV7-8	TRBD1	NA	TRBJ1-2	CASSLRGAGGAGDGYTF	TGTGCCAGCAGCCTGAGGGGGGCAGGGGGGGCTGGGGATGGCTACACCTTC
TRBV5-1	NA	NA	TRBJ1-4	CASTLGRGNEKLFF	TGCGCCAGCACCTTAGGGAGGGGAAATGAAAAACTGTTTTTT
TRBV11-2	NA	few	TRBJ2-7	CASSLASDGSYEQYF	TGTGCCAGCAGCTTAGCTTCGGACGGCTCCTACGAGCAGTACTTC
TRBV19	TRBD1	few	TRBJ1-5	CASSPTGQYSNQPQHF	TGTGCCAGTAGTCCCACGGGACAGTATAGCAATCAGCCCCAGCATTTT
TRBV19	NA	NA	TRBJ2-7	CASSVRQGGNYEQYF	TGTGCCAGTAGTGTACGGCAAGGAGGCAACTACGAGCAGTACTTC
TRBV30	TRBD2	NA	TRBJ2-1	CAWSTGGGRYNEQFF	TGTGCCTGGAGTACGGGCGGGGGACGCTACAATGAGCAGTTCTTC
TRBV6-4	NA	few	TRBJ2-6	CASSDSGGSGANVLTF	TGTGCCAGCAGTGACTCAGGGGGCTCTGGGGCCAACGTCCTGACTTTC
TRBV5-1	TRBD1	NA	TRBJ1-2	CASSLQGQGAEGYTF	TGCGCCAGCAGCCTCCAAGGACAGGGGGCAGAAGGCTACACCTTC
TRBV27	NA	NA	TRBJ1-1	CASSLKRGKDEAFF	TGTGCCAGCAGTTTAAAAAGGGGCAAGGATGAAGCTTTCTTT
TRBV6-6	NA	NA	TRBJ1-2	CASRSKIQQRFYGYTF	TGTGCCAGCAGATCTAAAATCCAACAGAGGTTTTATGGCTACACCTTC
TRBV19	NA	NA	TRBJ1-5	CASSIFPPDSHDQPQHF	TGTGCCAGTAGTATTTTCCCTCCGGACAGCCACGATCAGCCCCAGCATTTT
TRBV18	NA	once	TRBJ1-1	CASSPEMRTNTEAFF	TGTGCCAGCTCACCGGAGATGAGAACTAACACTGAAGCTTTCTTT
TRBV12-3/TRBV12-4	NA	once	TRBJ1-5	CASSLGVRQPQHF	TGTGCCAGCAGTTTAGGGGTGAGGCAGCCCCAGCATTTT
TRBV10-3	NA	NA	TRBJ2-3	CAISESIGGGTDTQYF	TGTGCCATCAGTGAGTCGATAGGGGGAGGTACAGATACGCAGTATTTT
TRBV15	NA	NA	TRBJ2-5	CATSRDLAPETQYF	TGTGCCACCAGCAGAGATCTAGCCCCAGAGACCCAGTACTTC
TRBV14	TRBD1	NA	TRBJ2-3	CASSPYRGALSTDTQYF	TGTGCCAGCAGCCCCTACAGGGGAGCGTTGAGCACAGATACGCAGTATTTT
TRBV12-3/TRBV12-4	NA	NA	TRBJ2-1	CASSFNSYNEQFF	TGTGCCAGCAGTTTTAACTCCTACAATGAGCAGTTCTTC
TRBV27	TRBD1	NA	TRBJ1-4	CASSPRDRGEKLFF	TGTGCCAGCAGTCCCCGGGACAGGGGGGAAAAACTGTTTTTT
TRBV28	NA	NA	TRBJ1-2	CASSLDPGGYTF	TGTGCCAGCAGTCTAGACCCCGGCGGCTACACCTTC
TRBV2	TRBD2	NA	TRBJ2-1	CASNGGTSGSVFSYNEQFF	TGTGCCAGCAATGGGGGGACTAGCGGGAGTGTGTTCTCCTACAATGAGCAGTTCTTC
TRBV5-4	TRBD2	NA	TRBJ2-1	CASSLGGRADEQFF	TGTGCCAGCAGTTTGGGGGGGAGGGCCGATGAGCAGTTCTTC
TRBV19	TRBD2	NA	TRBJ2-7	CASSIDLSGNPSLLFYEQYF	TGTGCCAGTAGTATAGATCTCAGCGGGAACCCATCCCTTCTCTTCTACGAGCAGTACTTC
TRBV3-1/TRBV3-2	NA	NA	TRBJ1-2	CASSQDVQYLYGYTF	TGTGCCAGCAGCCAAGATGTTCAGTACTTATATGGCTACACCTTC
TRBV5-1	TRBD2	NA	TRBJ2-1	CASSLLAGSWDEQFF	TGCGCCAGCAGCTTGCTAGCGGGAAGTTGGGATGAGCAGTTCTTC